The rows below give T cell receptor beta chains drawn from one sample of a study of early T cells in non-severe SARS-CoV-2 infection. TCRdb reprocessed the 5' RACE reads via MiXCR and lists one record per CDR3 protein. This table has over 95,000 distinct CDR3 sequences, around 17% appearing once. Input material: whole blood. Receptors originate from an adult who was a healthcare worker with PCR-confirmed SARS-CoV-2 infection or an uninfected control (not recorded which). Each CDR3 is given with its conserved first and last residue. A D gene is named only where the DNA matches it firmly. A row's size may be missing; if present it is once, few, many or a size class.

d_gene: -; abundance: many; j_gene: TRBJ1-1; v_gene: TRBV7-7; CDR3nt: TGTGCTAGCAGCTCGGGGTTGAACACTGAAGCTTTCTTT; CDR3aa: CASSSGLNTEAFF
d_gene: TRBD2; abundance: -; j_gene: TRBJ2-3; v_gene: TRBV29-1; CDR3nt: TGCAGCGCGGCGGGGGGCACAGATACGCAGTATTTT; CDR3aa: CSAAGGTDTQYF
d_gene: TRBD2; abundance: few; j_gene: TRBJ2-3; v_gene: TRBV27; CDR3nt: TGTGCCAGCAGTTCGAACTCGCGGGAGGGCCGACGGGCTACGCAGTATTTT; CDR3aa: CASSSNSREGRRATQYF
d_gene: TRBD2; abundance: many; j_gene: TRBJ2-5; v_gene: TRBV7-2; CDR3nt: TGTGCCAGCAGCTTAGTAGGCGGGGGACGCGAGACCCAGTACTTC; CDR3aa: CASSLVGGGRETQYF
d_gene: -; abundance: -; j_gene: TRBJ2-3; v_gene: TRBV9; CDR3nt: TGTGCCAGCAGCCCTATTGGAGGTAACACAGATACGCAGTATTTT; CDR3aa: CASSPIGGNTDTQYF
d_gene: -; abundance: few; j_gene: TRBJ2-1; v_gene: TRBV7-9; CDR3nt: TGTGCCAGCAGCTTTAGAGGATTAGACAATGAGCAGTTCTTC; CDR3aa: CASSFRGLDNEQFF
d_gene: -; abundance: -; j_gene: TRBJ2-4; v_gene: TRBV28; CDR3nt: TGTGCCAGCAGTCCCTCCGGGGGGCGGGTAAACATTCAGTACTTC; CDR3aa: CASSPSGGRVNIQYF
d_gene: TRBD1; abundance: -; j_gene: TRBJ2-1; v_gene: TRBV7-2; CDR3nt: TGTGCCAGCAGCTTAGGACAGGGGGCTGAGCAGTTCTTC; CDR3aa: CASSLGQGAEQFF
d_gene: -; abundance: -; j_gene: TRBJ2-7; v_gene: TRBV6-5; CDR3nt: TGTGCCAGCAGTTACTCAGGAGGAGTTGAGCAGTACTTC; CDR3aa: CASSYSGGVEQYF
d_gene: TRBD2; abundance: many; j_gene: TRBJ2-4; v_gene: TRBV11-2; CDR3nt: TGTGCCAGCAGCCCGCACACTGGACTAGCGGAAAACATTCAGTACTTC; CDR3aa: CASSPHTGLAENIQYF
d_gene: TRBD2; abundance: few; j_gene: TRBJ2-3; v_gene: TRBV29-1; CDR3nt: TGCAGCGTGGGGGACCCTAGCGGTACAGATACGCAGTATTTT; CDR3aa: CSVGDPSGTDTQYF
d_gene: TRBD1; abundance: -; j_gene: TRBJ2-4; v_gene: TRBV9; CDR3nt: TGTGCCAGCAGCGCTAGTACGGACAGGTCCAACATTCAGTACTTC; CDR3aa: CASSASTDRSNIQYF
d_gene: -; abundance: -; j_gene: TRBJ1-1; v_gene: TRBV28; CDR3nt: TGTGCCAGCAGTTTAAGGGAGGAAGAAGCTTTCTTT; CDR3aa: CASSLREEEAFF
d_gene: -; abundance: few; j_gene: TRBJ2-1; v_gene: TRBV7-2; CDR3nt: TGTGCCAGCAGCCTCCGCCGGGGCCATGAGCAGTTCTTC; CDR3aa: CASSLRRGHEQFF
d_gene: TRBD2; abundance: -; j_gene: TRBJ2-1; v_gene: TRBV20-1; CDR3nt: TGCAGTGCTAGAGATCCGGGACTAGCGGACTACAATGAGCAGTTCTTC; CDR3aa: CSARDPGLADYNEQFF
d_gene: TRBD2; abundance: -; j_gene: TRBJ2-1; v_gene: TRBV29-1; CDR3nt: TGCAGCGTACCTACCCTAGCGGGGAATTACAATGAGGAGTTCTTC; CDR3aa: CSVPTLAGNYNEEFF
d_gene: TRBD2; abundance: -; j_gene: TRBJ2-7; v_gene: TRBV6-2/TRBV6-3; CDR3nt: TGTGCCAGCAGCTCGACTAGCGGGGGAATTTACGAGCAGTACTTC; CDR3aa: CASSSTSGGIYEQYF